The T cell receptor beta chain described here comes from a study of blood T cell repertoires in COVID-19. Study overall: Both acute and convalescent COVID-19 samples were obtained from the United States, Italy and Spain. PBMCs, B-cell-depleted T cells, or T cells provided the cDNA or gDNA that made up the material.

Original methodology: Reference gene primer amplification gave estimated nucleated cell counts. Method: immunoSEQ multiplex PCR; TCRdb's copy keeps in-frame clones and lacks some. That table is the source of V, J and clone size, and D and trimming were worked out from the DNA. Of approximately 180,000 clones listed, about 87% are singletons. The TCR was taken from a woman aged 50 to 60 with acute or convalescent COVID-19. Sample: peripheral blood.

CDR3 region: CASSWPGKNGYEQYF. CDR3 bases: TGTGCCAGCAGTTGGCCAGGGAAAAATGGCTACGAGCAGTACTTC. The chain has TRBV6-2 or TRBV6-3 and TRBJ2-7, with TRBD1 as a possible D gene (5 bases). With 4 bases removed from V and 3 bases from J, the gap between germline ends came to 16 bases. CDR1 and CDR2 from the germline V gene are MNHEY and SVGEGT. There are 15 residues in the CDR3.